The 17 T cell receptor beta chains below were found in one sample sequenced in a study of breast tumors, draining lymph nodes, adjacent tissues. Breast cancer patients provided tissue from their axillary draining lymph nodes. Each CDR3 protein gets one entry after TCRdb re-called the multiplex PCR reads with MiXCR. The sample has about 230,000 distinct CDR3 sequences, about 32% seen once. Sequencing was performed on axillary lymph node tissue. The origin of the receptors is a female donor with breast cancer. Some clones in this sample may be carry-over from other donors' samples.

This clonotype has a count of ten or more. The chain recombines TRBV6-1 with TRBJ1-2; no firm D call. Germline CDR1 reads MNHNS; CDR2 reads SASEGT. V lost 3 bases and J lost 4, with 9 bases in between. CDR3 length: 13 residues. CDR3 loop: CASSDKAVYGYTF. The CDR3 DNA is TGTGCCAGCAGTGATAAGGCGGTCTATGGCTACACCTTC.

This clonotype was recorded many times. The V gene is TRBV20-1, the J gene TRBJ1-1; D call uncertain. Trimming stripped 1 base from V and 4 bases from J, with 10 bases between. The CDR3 length is 13 residues. Germline CDR1 is DFQATT and CDR2 is SNEGSKA (reference sequence). This CDR3 is CSARVPGSTEAFF. CDR3 DNA sequence: TGCAGTGCTAGAGTCCCGGGGAGCACTGAAGCTTTCTTT.

This clonotype was detected ten times or more. This chain uses TRBV20-1 with TRBJ2-7; D unresolved. Germline assignment: CDR1 DFQATT and CDR2 SNEGSKA (reference sequence). This CDR3 region has 14 residues. The V gene lost 0 bases and the J gene lost 0 bases, with 9 bases spanning the gap. The DNA for the CDR3 is TGCAGTGCTAGAGATCCGGGCGTCTCCTACGAGCAGTACTTC. Amino acid sequence: CSARDPGVSYEQYF.

Notes on this clonotype: Mismatch with germline at one junction end may stem from a read error. The genes are TRBV5-1 and TRBJ2-1; D perhaps matches TRBD2 (8 bases). The CDR3 sequence is 15 residues long. The germline CDR1 and CDR2 sequences are SGHRS and YFSETQ. CDR3 DNA sequence: TGCGCCAGCAGCTTCACGGGACTAGGGGGCAATGGGCAGTTCTTC. Translation: CASSFTGLGGNGQFF.

Concerning this clonotype: A much larger clone lies one base from this, so it may be a read error. CDR3 region: CASSGPADTDTQYF. The CDR3 nucleotides are TGTGCCAGCAGTGGACCAGCGGACACAGATACGCAGTATTTT. The chain recombines TRBV12-3 or TRBV12-4 with TRBJ2-3, with D possibly matching TRBD2 (5 bases). CDR3 length: 14 residues. V dropped 5 bases and J dropped 2 bases, with 11 bases sitting between them.

The chain carries TRBV12-3 or TRBV12-4 and TRBJ1-2; 10 bases are a match to TRBD1. CDR3 length: 14 amino acids. V was clipped by 6 bases and J by 7 bases; unmatched bases: 8. For the CDR3, the DNA is TGTGCCAGCAGCTTGGGACAGGGGATTTTTGGCTACACCTTC. Its protein is CASSLGQGIFGYTF.

Concerning this clonotype itself: At one of its ends the junction is not consistent with the germline gene, which may arise from a read error. The rearrangement links TRBV7-8 to TRBJ2-3; 12 nucleotides align to TRBD1. Germline lookup yields CDR1 SGHVS and CDR2 FQNEAQ. This CDR3 is built from 17 residues. The CDR3 DNA follows: TGTGCCAGCAGCACGACCGGGACAGGGGGCATCACAGATCCGCAGTATTTT. This encodes CASSTTGTGGITDPQYF.

This clonotype was recorded many times. V gene TRBV2 combines with J gene TRBJ2-3; 8 bases align to TRBD1. Germline assignment: CDR1 SNHLY and CDR2 FYNNEI. The V gene end was trimmed by 3 bases and the J gene end by 6 bases; junction bases not matched to a gene: 5. The CDR3 runs to 14 residues. CDR3: CASSEGQVFDTQYF. The CDR3 DNA reads TGTGCCAGCAGTGAGGGACAGGTCTTTGATACGCAGTATTTT.

This clonotype has just a few counts. The CDR3 sequence is CASSEGLDWILTGELFF. For the CDR3, the DNA is TGTGCCAGCAGTGAAGGGTTGGACTGGATCTTAACCGGGGAGCTGTTTTTT. This chain links TRBV6-1 with TRBJ2-2; a weak D match, TRBD2 (5 bases). In germline, CDR1 is MNHNS, CDR2 SASEGT. The CDR3 sequence is 17 residues long. The V end was cut by 1 base, the J end by 5 bases, with 17 bases between.

This clonotype has ten or more counts. This chain uses TRBV5-1 with TRBJ2-1; 8 bases line up with TRBD1. The CDR3 extends over 16 amino acids. Germline CDR1 reads SGHRS; CDR2 reads YFSETQ. V lost 3 bases, J lost 4 bases, and 9 bases stayed unmatched. Here the CDR3 reads CASSSTGEPLYNEQFF. In DNA form, the CDR3 reads TGCGCCAGCAGCTCGACAGGGGAGCCGCTATACAATGAGCAGTTCTTC.

A note on this clonotype: With a much larger clone just one base away, this may be a read error. A read error is likely, as this CDR3 ends without the conserved phenylalanine or tryptophan. The chain uses TRBV7-9 and TRBJ2-1; 9 bases agree with TRBD2. The CDR3 has 14 amino acids. V was pared by 8 bases and J by 2 bases, with 4 bases of the junction left unmatched. Germline CDR1 reads SEHNR; CDR2 reads FQNEAQ (reference sequence). The CDR3 region has the DNA TGTGCCAGCGGGGCGGGAGGGGCCTACAATGAGCAGTTCCTC. Residues: CASGAGGAYNEQFL.

The J gene is TRBJ2-7, the V gene TRBV29-1; the D gene could be TRBD1 or TRBD2 (6 bases each). V was shortened by 2 bases and J by 6 bases, with 14 bases between the two germline ends. The CDR3 spans 13 residues. The germline V gene has CDR1 SQVTM and CDR2 ANQGSEA. CDR3 sequence: CSVETGRLGEQYF. The CDR3 DNA is TGCAGCGTTGAAACAGGGAGGCTTGGCGAGCAGTACTTC.

This clonotype was counted many times. This chain joins TRBV7-3 and TRBJ1-1; weak D call: TRBD1 (6 bases). The germline V gene has CDR1 SGHTA and CDR2 FQGTGA. The CDR3 extends over 13 amino acids. The ends were cut back, 3 bases at V and 7 bases at J, with 12 bases in the middle. This CDR3 reads CASSFGGRSEAFF. CDR3 nucleotides: TGTGCCAGCAGCTTTGGGGGCCGGAGTGAAGCTTTCTTT.

This clonotype was observed a handful of times. This may stem from a read error, because a much larger clone lies one nucleotide away. CDR3 nucleotide sequence: TGTGCCAGCAGCCAAGGCTTGGGGAACAGCTACACAGCTACGCAGTATTTT. Translation: CASSQGLGNSYTATQYF. The chain combines TRBV14 with TRBJ2-3; no firm D call. Germline V CDR1 and CDR2: SGHDN, FVKESK. The CDR3 has 17 residues.

This clonotype was detected many times. V and J are TRBV7-2 and TRBJ1-2; D is undetermined. The CDR3 spans 15 residues. Germline V gene data show CDR1 as SGHTA and CDR2 as FQGNSA. The V end was cut by 1 base, the J end by 5 bases, with 14 bases between. The CDR3 sequence is CASSLGVTGGYGYTF. The DNA of the CDR3 is TGTGCCAGCAGCTTAGGGGTGACGGGCGGATATGGCTACACCTTC.

This clonotype was seen ten or more times. The chain employs TRBV7-9 and TRBJ2-3, with TRBD2 matching 9 bases. This CDR3 has 16 amino acids. V lost 2 bases to trimming and J lost 4 bases; unmatched junction nucleotides: 7. Germline CDR1 SEHNR, CDR2 FQNEAQ (reference sequence). This CDR3 is CASSLIYSGRSDTQYF. The DNA of the CDR3 is TGTGCCAGCAGCTTAATCTACAGCGGGAGGTCAGATACGCAGTATTTT.

In regard to this clonotype: This may stem from a read error, because a much larger clone lies one nucleotide away. The J gene is TRBJ2-6, the V gene TRBV7-6, with a tentative D call TRBD2 (6 bases). The germline V gene has CDR1 SGHVS and CDR2 FNYEAQ. The CDR3 is made up of 15 amino acids. CDR3 amino acids: CASSLRDSGANVLPF. The CDR3 bases are TGTGCCAGCAGCCTGAGGGACTCTGGGGCCAACGTCCTGCCTTTC.